The sequence of this T cell receptor beta chain was determined in a study of response to subunit inactivated influenza vaccine. Points from the study as a whole: There was a suggestion from the authors that each seasonal influenza vaccination recruits few new T cells.

V was trimmed by 3 bases and J by 2 bases, leaving 8 bases between them. This CDR3 is built from 15 residues. The germline V gene has CDR1 ENHRY and CDR2 SYGVKD. TCRdb re-derived calls from the RT-PCR reads in MiXCR, one entry per CDR3 protein. This table has about 620,000 distinct CDR3 sequences, about 11% appearing once. This clonotype was observed a handful of times. As yet, its antigen is unknown. These data were also filed under a second study, of T cells expressing NK-cell markers. That paper states: Beta-chain TCR cDNA was generated via 5'RACE template switching with UMIs. It was sorted CD3+CD56+NKG2C+, CD3+CD56+NKG2C- and CD3+CD56-NKG2C+ T cells that supplied the TCR beta repertoires. An anti-gamma-delta TCR antibody was added in several experiments. It restricted sorting to alpha-beta TCR-expressing T cells. Where a handful of donors were concerned, these clonotypes also led the CD3+CD56-NKG2C+ fraction.

The genes are TRBV10-3 and TRBJ2-6; D possibly corresponds to TRBD1 (6 bases). The origin of this receptor is a man aged 45-65 years who received an inactivated influenza vaccine. The sample was PBMCs from blood, taken on the day of vaccination. CDR3 coding DNA: TGTGCCATCAGTGAAGGGGGAGCTGGGGCCAACGTCCTGACTTTC. It encodes CAISEGGAGANVLTF.